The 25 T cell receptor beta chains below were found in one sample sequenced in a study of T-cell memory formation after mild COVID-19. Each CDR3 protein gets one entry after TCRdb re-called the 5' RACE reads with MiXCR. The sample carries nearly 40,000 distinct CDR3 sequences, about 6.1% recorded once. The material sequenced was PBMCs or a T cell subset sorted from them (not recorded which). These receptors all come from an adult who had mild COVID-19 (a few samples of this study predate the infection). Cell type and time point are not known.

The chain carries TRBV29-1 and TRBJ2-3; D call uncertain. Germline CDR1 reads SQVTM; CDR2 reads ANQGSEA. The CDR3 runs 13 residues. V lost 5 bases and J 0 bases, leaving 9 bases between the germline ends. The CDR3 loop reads CSVRTASTDTQYF. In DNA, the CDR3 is TGCAGCGTTCGAACAGCCAGCACAGATACGCAGTATTTT.

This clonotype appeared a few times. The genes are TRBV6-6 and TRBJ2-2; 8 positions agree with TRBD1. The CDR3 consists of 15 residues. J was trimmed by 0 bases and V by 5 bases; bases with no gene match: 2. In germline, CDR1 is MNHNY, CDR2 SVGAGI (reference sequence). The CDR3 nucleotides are TGTGCCAGCAGTCGGACAGGGCCGAACACCGGGGAGCTGTTTTTT. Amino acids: CASSRTGPNTGELFF.

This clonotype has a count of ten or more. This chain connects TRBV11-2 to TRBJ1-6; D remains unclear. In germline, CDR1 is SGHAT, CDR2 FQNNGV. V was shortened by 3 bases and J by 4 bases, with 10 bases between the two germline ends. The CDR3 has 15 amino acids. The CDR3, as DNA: TGTGCCAGCAGCTTCTGGACGGATTATAATTCACCCCTCCACTTT. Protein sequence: CASSFWTDYNSPLHF.

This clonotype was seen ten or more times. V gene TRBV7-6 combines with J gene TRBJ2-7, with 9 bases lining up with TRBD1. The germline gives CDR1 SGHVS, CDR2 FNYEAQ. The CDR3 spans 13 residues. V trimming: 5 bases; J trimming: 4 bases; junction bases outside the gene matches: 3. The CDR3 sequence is CASSLGTGYEQYF. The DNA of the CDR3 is TGTGCCAGCAGCCTTGGGACAGGGTACGAGCAGTACTTC.

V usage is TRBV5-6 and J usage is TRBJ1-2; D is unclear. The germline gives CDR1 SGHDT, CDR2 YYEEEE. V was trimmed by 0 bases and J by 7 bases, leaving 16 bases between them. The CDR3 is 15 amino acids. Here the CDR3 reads CASSLVTRRYSGYTF. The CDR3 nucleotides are TGTGCCAGCAGCTTGGTTACACGGAGATACTCTGGCTACACCTTC.

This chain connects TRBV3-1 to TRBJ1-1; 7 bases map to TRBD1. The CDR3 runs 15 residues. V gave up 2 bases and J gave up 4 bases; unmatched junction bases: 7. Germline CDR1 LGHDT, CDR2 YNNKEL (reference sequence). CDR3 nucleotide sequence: TGTGCCAGCAGCCAACTGACAGGGAGTAGCACTGAAGCTTTCTTT. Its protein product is CASSQLTGSSTEAFF.

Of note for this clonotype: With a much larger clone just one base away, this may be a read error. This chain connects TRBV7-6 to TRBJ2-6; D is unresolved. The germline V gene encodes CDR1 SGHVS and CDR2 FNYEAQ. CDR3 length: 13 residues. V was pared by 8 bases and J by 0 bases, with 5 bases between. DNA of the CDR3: TGTGCCAGCGGACCCTCTGGGGCCAACGTCCTGACTTTC. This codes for CASGPSGANVLTF.

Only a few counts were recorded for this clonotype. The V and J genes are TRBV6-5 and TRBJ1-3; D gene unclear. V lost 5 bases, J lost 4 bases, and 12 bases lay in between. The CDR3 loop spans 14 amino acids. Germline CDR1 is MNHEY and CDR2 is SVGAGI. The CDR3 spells CASSAIRSGNTIYF. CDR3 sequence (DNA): TGTGCCAGCAGTGCGATAAGGTCCGGAAACACCATATATTTT.

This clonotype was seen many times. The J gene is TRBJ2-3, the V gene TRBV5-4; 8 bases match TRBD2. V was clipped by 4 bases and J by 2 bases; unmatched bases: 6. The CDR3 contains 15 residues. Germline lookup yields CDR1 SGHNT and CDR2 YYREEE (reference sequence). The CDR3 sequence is CASSPAGGPTDTQYF. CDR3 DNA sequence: TGTGCCAGCAGCCCGGCGGGGGGACCCACAGATACGCAGTATTTT. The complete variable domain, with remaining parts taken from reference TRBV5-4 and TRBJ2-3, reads ETGVTQSPTHLIKTRGQQVTLRCSSQSGHNTVSWYQQALGQGPQFIFQYYREEENGRGNFPPRFSGLQFPNYSSELNVNALELDDSALYLCASSPAGGPTDTQYFGPGTRLTVL.

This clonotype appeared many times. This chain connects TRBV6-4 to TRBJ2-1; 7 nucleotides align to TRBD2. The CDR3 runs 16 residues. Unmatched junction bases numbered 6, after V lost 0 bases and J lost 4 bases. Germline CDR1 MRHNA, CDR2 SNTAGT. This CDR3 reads CASSDSTGLDYNEQFF. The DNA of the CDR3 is TGTGCCAGCAGTGACTCGACCGGACTAGATTACAATGAGCAGTTCTTC.

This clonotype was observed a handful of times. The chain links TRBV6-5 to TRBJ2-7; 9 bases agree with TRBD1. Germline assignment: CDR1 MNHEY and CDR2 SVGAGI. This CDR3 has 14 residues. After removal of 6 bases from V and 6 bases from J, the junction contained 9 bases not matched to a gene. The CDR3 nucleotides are TGTGCCAGCAGCCCCACCTGGACAGGGGCCGAGCAGTACTTC. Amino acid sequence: CASSPTWTGAEQYF.

Written as DNA, the CDR3 is TGTGCCAGCAGTTTAAACCCCGTCGGACAGGGGGGGAGCTACACCTTC. Translating gives CASSLNPVGQGGSYTF. The rearrangement uses TRBV27 and TRBJ1-2; 10 bases align to TRBD1. In germline, CDR1 is MNHEY, CDR2 SMNVEV (reference sequence). Unmatched junction bases numbered 12, after V lost 2 bases and J lost 9 bases. The CDR3 covers 16 residues.

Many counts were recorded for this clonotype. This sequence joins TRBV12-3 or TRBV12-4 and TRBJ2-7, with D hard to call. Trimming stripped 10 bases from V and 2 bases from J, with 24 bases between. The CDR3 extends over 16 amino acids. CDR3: CATPAYTDNPPYEQYF. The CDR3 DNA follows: TGTGCCACCCCAGCTTATACTGACAACCCGCCCTACGAGCAGTACTTC.

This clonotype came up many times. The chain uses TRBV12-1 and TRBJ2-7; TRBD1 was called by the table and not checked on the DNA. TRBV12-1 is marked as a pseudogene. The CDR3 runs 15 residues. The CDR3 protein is CASSFAGTGVSEQYF. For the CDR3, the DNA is TGTGCCAGCAGCTTTGCCGGGACAGGGGTTTCCGAGCAGTACTTC.

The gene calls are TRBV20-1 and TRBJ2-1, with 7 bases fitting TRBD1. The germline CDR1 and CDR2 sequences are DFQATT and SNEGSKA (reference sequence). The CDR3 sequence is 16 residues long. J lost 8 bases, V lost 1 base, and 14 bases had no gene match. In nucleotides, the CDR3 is TGCAGTGCTAGAGTTAGGAGAGGACAGGTTAAGGATGAGCAGTTCTTC. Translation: CSARVRRGQVKDEQFF.

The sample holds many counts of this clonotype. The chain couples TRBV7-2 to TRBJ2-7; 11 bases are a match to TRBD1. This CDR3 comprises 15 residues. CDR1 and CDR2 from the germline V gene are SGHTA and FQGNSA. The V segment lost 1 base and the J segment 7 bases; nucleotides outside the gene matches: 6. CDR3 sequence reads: CASSLGGQGADEQYF. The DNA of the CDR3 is TGTGCCAGCAGCTTAGGAGGACAGGGGGCAGATGAGCAGTACTTC.

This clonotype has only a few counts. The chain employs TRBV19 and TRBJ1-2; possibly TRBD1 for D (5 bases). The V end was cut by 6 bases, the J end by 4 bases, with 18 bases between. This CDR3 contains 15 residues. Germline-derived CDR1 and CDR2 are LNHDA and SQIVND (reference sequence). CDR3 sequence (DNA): TGTGCCAGTAGCCCTGATGGTTCGGGGCTCTATGGCTACACCTTC. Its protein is CASSPDGSGLYGYTF.

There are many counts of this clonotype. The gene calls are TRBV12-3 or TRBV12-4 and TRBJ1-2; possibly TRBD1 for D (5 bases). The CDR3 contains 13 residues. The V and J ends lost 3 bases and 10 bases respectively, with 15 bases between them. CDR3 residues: CASSFRGRDAYTF. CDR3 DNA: TGTGCCAGCAGTTTCCGGGGCCGCGACGCCTACACCTTC.

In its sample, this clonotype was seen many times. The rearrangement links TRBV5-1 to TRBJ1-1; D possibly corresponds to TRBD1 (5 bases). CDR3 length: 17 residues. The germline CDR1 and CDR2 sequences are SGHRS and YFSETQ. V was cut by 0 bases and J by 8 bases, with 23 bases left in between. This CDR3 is CASSLGLSGAAAVEAFF. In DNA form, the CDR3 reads TGCGCCAGCAGCTTGGGGCTGTCTGGGGCCGCAGCCGTCGAAGCTTTCTTT.

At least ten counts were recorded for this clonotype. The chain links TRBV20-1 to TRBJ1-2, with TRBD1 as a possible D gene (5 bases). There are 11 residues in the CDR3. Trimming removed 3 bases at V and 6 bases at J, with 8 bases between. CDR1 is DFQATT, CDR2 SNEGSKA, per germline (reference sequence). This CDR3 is CSARGGDGYTF. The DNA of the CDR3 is TGCAGTGCTAGGGGAGGGGATGGCTACACCTTC.

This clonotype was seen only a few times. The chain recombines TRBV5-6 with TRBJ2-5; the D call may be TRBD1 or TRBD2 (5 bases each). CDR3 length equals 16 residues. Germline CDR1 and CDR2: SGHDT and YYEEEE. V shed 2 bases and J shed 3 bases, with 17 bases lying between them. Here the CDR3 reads CASSFGAFSTKETQYF. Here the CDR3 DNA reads TGTGCCAGCAGCTTCGGGGCATTTAGCACCAAAGAGACCCAGTACTTC.

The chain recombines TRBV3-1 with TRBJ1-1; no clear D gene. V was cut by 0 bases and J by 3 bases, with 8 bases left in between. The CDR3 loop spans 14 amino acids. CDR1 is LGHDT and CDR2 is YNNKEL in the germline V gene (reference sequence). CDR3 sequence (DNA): TGTGCCAGCAGCCAAGATCTACCAGACACTGAAGCTTTCTTT. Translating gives CASSQDLPDTEAFF. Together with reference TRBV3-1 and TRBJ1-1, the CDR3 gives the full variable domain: DTAVSQTPKYLVTQMGNDKSIKCEQNLGHDTMYWYKQDSKKFLKIMFSYNNKELIINETVPNRFSPKSPDKAHLNLHINSLELGDSAVYFCASSQDLPDTEAFFGQGTRLTVV.

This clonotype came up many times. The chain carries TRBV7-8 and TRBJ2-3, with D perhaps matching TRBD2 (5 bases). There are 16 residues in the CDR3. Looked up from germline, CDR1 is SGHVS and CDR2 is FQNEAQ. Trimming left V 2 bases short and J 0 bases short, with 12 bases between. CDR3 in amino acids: CASSLTQLASTDTQYF. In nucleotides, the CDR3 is TGTGCCAGCAGCTTAACCCAATTAGCGAGCACAGATACGCAGTATTTT. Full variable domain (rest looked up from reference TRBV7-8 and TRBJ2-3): GAGVSQSPRYKVAKRGQDVALRCDPISGHVSLFWYQQALGQGPEFLTYFQNEAQLDKSGLPSDRFFAERPEGSVSTLKIQRTQQEDSAVYLCASSLTQLASTDTQYFGPGTRLTVL.

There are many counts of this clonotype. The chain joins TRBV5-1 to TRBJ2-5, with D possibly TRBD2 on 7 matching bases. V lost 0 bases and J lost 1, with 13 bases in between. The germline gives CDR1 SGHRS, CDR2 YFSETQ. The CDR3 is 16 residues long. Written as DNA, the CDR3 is TGCGCCAGCAGCTTGGTGGGCGGGGGCTCCCAAGAGACCCAGTACTTC. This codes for CASSLVGGGSQETQYF.

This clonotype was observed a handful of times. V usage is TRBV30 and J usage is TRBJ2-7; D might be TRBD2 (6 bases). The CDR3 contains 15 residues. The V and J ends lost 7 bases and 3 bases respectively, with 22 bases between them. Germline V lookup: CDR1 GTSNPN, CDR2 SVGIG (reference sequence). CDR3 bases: TGTGCCTACGAACCGGGGATCGGGACTCACTACGAGCAGTACTTC. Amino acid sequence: CAYEPGIGTHYEQYF.